This T cell receptor beta chain was documented in a study of blood T cell repertoires in COVID-19. Across the study: Researchers got acute and convalescent COVID-19 samples from the United States, Italy and Spain. PBMCs, B-cell-depleted T cells, or T cells provided the cDNA or gDNA that made up the material.

Trimming removed 3 bases from V and 8 bases from J, with 7 bases in between. CDR3 size: 11 residues. Profiled with immunoSEQ multiplex PCR; TCRdb holds only in-frame clones, not every one. Seen here are tens of thousands of clones, 87% observed once, and the top ten hold about 15%. The source material was peripheral blood. The rearrangement links TRBV12-3 or TRBV12-4 to TRBJ1-1; D remains unclear. The clonotype comes from a male donor with acute or convalescent COVID-19. In DNA, the CDR3 is TGTGCCAGCAGTTTCGCGGGGGAAGCTTTCTTT. Protein sequence: CASSFAGEAFF.